Listed below are T cell receptor beta chains from one sample, sequenced in a study of memory CD4+ T cells and cytomegalovirus serostatus. Sequencing was performed with immunoSEQ multiplex PCR; in TCRdb, only in-frame clones are kept and a portion is missing. The sample carries approximately 52,000 clones, roughly 80% recorded once. Sequenced input: memory CD4+ T cells from blood. The source of these receptors is an adult in good health and CMV-seronegative. CDR3s include the opening cysteine and the closing phenylalanine or tryptophan. The order of the fields is clone size, V gene, CDR3 protein. A row's size may be missing; if present it is once, few, many or a size class.

size: NA
V: TRBV9
CDR3: CASSAHHGPNTEAFF

size: NA
V: TRBV4-1
CDR3: CASSHPTGNEKLFF

size: NA
V: TRBV6-5
CDR3: CASTGGTEAFF

size: few
V: TRBV7-2
CDR3: CASSTRQGARSPLHF

size: NA
V: TRBV11-3
CDR3: CASSLFGGGSSYEQYF

size: NA
V: TRBV27
CDR3: CASSPQTGIGNQPQHF

size: NA
V: TRBV7-2
CDR3: CASRLATYEQYF

size: NA
V: TRBV5-6
CDR3: CASSLLRGAIQYEQYF

size: NA
V: TRBV5-6
CDR3: CASSVEGGYTF

size: once
V: TRBV29-1
CDR3: CSAEPTGGEAFF

size: NA
V: TRBV5-1
CDR3: CASQAYRGDSTIYF

size: NA
V: TRBV19
CDR3: CASSPRQGFGTEAFF

size: NA
V: TRBV6-5
CDR3: CASRRQNANPLHF

size: NA
V: TRBV27
CDR3: CASSLPGHLNNEQFF

size: once
V: TRBV27
CDR3: CASSTNQGAGETQYF

size: few
V: TRBV6-1
CDR3: CASSDYNRNTEAFF

size: few
V: TRBV9
CDR3: CASSLLGASEAFF

size: NA
V: TRBV19
CDR3: CASSRGQGLETQYF

size: NA
V: TRBV5-6
CDR3: CASSLATGGGYTF

size: few
V: TRBV19
CDR3: CASSSRTGEAFF

size: NA
V: TRBV7-9
CDR3: CASSSYSGGASYEQYF

size: NA
V: TRBV11-1
CDR3: CASSLRPRLAYNEQFF

size: NA
V: TRBV5-1
CDR3: CASSHGTGQETQYF

size: NA
V: TRBV28
CDR3: CASIGTGVGRTEAFF

size: NA
V: TRBV6-6
CDR3: CASSLLAGGRETQYF

size: few
V: TRBV4-3
CDR3: CASSHYAGNYGYTF

size: NA
V: TRBV7-9
CDR3: CASSLDRAEDTQYF

size: once
V: TRBV6-5
CDR3: CASSPGTRHYEQYF